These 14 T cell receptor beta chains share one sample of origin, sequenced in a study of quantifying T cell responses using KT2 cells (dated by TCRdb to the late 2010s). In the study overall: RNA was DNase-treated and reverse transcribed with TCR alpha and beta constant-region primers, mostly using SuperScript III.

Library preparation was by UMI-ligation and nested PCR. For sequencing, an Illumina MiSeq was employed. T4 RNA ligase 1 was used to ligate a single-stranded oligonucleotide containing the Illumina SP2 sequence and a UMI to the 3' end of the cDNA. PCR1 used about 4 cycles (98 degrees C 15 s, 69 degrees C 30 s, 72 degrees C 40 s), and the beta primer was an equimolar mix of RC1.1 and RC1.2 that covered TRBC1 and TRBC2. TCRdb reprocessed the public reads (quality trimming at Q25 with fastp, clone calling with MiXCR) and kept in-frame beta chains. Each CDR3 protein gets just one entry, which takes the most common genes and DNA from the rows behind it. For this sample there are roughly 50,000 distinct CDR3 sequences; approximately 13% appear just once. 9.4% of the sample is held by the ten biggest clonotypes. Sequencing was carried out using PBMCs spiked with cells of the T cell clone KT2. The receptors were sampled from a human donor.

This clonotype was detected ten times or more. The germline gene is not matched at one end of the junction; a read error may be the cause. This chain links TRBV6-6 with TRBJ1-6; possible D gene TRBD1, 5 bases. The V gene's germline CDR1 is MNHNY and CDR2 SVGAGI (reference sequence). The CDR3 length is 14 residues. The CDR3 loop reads CASSETGTYSPLHF. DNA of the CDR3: TGTGCCAGCAGCGAAACCGGGACCTATTCCCCCCTCCACTTT.

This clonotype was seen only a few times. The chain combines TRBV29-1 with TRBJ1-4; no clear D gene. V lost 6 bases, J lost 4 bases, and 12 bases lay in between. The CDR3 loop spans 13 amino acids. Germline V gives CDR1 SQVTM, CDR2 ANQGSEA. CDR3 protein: CSVSDRSNEKLFF. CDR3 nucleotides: TGCAGCGTCTCGGACCGAAGTAATGAAAAACTGTTTTTT.

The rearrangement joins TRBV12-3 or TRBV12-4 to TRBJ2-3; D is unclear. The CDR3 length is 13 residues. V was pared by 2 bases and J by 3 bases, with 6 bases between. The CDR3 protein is CASSLSRTDTQYF. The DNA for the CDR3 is TGTGCCAGCAGTTTAAGTCGGACAGATACGCAGTATTTT.

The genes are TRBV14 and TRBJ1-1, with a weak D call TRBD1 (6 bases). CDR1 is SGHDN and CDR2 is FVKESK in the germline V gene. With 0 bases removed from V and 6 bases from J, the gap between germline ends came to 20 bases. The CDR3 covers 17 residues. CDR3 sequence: CASSQEFGRGWKAEAFF. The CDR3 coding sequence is TGTGCCAGCAGCCAAGAGTTTGGCAGGGGTTGGAAGGCTGAAGCTTTCTTT.

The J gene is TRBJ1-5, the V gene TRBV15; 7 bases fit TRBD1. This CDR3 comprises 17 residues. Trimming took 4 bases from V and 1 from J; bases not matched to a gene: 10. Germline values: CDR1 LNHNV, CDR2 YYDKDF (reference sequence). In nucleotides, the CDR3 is TGTGCCACCAGCAAAAATCAGGGGGTAGTGAGCAATCAGCCCCAGCATTTT. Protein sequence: CATSKNQGVVSNQPQHF.

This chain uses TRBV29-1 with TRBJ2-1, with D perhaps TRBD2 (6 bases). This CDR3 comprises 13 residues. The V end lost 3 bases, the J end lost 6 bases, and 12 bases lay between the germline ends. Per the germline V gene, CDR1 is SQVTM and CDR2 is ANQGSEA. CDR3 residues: CSVEEGRSNEQFF. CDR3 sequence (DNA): TGCAGCGTTGAGGAGGGTCGATCCAATGAGCAGTTCTTC.

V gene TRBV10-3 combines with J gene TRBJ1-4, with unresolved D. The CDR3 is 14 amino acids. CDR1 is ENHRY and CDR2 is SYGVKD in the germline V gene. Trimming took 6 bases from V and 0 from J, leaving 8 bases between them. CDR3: CAISGRATNEKLFF. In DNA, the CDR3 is TGTGCCATCAGCGGACGGGCAACTAATGAAAAACTGTTTTTT.

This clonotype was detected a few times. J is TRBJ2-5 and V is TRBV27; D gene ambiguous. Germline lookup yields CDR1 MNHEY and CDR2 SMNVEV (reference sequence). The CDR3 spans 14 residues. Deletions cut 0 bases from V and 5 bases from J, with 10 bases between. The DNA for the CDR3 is TGTGCCAGCAGTTTATCGAACATTGAGGAGACCCAGTACTTC. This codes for CASSLSNIEETQYF.

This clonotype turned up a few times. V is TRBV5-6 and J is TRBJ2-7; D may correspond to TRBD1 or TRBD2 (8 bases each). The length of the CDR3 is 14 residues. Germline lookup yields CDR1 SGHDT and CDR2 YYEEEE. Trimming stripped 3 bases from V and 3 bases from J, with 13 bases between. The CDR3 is CASSYRGTSYEQYF. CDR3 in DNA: TGTGCCAGCAGCTACAGGGGGACTAGCTACGAGCAGTACTTC. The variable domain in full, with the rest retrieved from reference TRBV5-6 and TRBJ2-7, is DAGVTQSPTHLIKTRGQQVTLRCSPKSGHDTVSWYQQALGQGPQFIFQYYEEEERQRGNFPDRFSGHQFPNYSSELNVNALLLGDSALYLCASSYRGTSYEQYFGPGTRLTVT.

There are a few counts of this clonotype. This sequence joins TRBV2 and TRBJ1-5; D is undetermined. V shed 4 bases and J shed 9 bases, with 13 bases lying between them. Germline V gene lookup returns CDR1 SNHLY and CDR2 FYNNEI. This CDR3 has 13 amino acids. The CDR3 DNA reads TGTGCCAGCAGTGGTCACCCTATGACGCCCCAGCATTTT. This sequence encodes CASSGHPMTPQHF.

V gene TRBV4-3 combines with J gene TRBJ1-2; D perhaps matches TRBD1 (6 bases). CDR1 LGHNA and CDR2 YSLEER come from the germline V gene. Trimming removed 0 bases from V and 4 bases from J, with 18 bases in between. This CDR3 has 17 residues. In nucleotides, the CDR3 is TGCGCCAGCAGCCAAGAAGGAGGGGGTTGGGTCCCCTATGGCTACACCTTC. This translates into CASSQEGGGWVPYGYTF.

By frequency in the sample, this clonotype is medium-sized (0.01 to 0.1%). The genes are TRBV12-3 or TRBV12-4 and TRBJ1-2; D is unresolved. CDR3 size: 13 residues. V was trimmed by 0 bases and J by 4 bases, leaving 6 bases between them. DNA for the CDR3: TGTGCCAGCAGTTTAGCTCTAGGCTATGGCTACACCTTC. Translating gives CASSLALGYGYTF.

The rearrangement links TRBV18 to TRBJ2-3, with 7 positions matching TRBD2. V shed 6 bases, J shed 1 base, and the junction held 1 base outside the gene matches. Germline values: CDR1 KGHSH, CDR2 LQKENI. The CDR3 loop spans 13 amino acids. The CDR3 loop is CASSSGGTDTQYF. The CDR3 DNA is TGTGCCAGCTCGAGCGGGGGCACAGATACGCAGTATTTT.

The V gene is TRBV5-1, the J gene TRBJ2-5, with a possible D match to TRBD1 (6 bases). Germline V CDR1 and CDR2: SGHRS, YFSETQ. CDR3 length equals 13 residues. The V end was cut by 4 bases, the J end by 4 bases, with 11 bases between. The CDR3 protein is CASSAGVLETQYF. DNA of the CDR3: TGCGCCAGCAGCGCAGGGGTGTTAGAGACCCAGTACTTC.